This is a list of T cell receptor beta chains from one sample in a study of regulatory T cells in long-lasting Graves disease. TCRdb re-called the multiplex PCR reads with MiXCR, one entry per CDR3 protein. In the table there are about 460,000 distinct CDR3 sequences, approximately 15% of which are singletons. Separately, the same data were catalogued under a study of T cells in Graves' hyperthyroidism and ophthalmopathy.

The material sequenced was peripheral blood mononuclear cells (PBMCs), taken at new diagnosis, from a patient treated with antithyroid drugs. These receptors originate from a woman aged 50 to 65 with Graves disease. The CDR3 runs from the conserved cysteine through the conserved F or W. The D gene is left open where the match is weak. Size is omitted from some rows. Given values are once, few, many or a class for expanded clones.

clone size: few
J gene: TRBJ2-7
V gene: TRBV6-1
D gene: NA
CDR3 DNA: TGTGCCAGCAGTATCGGACAAAGCTCCTACGAGCAGTACTTC
CDR3 protein: CASSIGQSSYEQYF

clone size: many
J gene: TRBJ2-2
V gene: TRBV24-1
D gene: TRBD2
CDR3 DNA: TGTGCCACCAGTGATTCTCAACGTGTGGGGGAGGGCACCTCGTGGGAGCTGTTTTTT
CDR3 protein: CATSDSQRVGEGTSWELFF

clone size: few
J gene: TRBJ1-2
V gene: TRBV6-1
D gene: NA
CDR3 DNA: TGTGCCAGCAGTACCGACAGGTCCGACTATGGCTACACCTTC
CDR3 protein: CASSTDRSDYGYTF

clone size: many
J gene: TRBJ2-1
V gene: TRBV20-1
D gene: TRBD2
CDR3 DNA: TGCAGTGCTAGTTTTATGGGACTAGAAATGGACGAGCAGTTCTTC
CDR3 protein: CSASFMGLEMDEQFF

clone size: NA
J gene: TRBJ2-3
V gene: TRBV19
D gene: TRBD1
CDR3 DNA: TGTGCCAGTAGCCGGACAGGGGGTTGGACAGATACGCAGTATTTT
CDR3 protein: CASSRTGGWTDTQYF

clone size: many
J gene: TRBJ2-7
V gene: TRBV3-1
D gene: NA
CDR3 DNA: TGTGCCAGCAGCCAAGGAATGGAGCTCCCCTACGAGCAGTACTTC
CDR3 protein: CASSQGMELPYEQYF

clone size: NA
J gene: TRBJ1-3
V gene: TRBV6-1
D gene: NA
CDR3 DNA: TGTGCCGGCTGGGACGGGAACTCTGGAAACACCATATATTTT
CDR3 protein: CAGWDGNSGNTIYF

clone size: few
J gene: TRBJ2-1
V gene: TRBV7-2
D gene: NA
CDR3 DNA: TGTGCCAGCAGCTTACCCGGGAGGGGGCCCATCCAGGGGTACAATGAGCAGTTCTTC
CDR3 protein: CASSLPGRGPIQGYNEQFF

clone size: NA
J gene: TRBJ2-5
V gene: TRBV7-9
D gene: NA
CDR3 DNA: TGTGCCAGCAGCTCCTTAAGCGCCGGGGCCGGAGAGACCCAGTACTTC
CDR3 protein: CASSSLSAGAGETQYF

clone size: many
J gene: TRBJ1-2
V gene: TRBV28
D gene: NA
CDR3 DNA: TGTGCCAGCAGTTATCCCCTGGGGTCCGACTATGGCTACACCTTC
CDR3 protein: CASSYPLGSDYGYTF

clone size: many
J gene: TRBJ2-3
V gene: TRBV28
D gene: TRBD2
CDR3 DNA: TGTGCCAGCAGCCACCGGACTAGTCCTTCACAGATAACGCAGTATTTT
CDR3 protein: CASSHRTSPSQITQYF

clone size: NA
J gene: TRBJ2-1
V gene: TRBV7-8
D gene: NA
CDR3 DNA: TGTGCCAGCAGCTTACGAGAGGAAACCTACAATGAGCAGTTCTTC
CDR3 protein: CASSLREETYNEQFF

clone size: NA
J gene: TRBJ2-1
V gene: TRBV28
D gene: TRBD2
CDR3 DNA: TGTGCCAGCAGCCACGGACTAGCGGGACTCTACAATGAGCAGTTCTTC
CDR3 protein: CASSHGLAGLYNEQFF

clone size: many
J gene: TRBJ1-1
V gene: TRBV3-1
D gene: TRBD1
CDR3 DNA: TGTGCCAGCACCGGGGACAGGTCTGAAGCTTTCTTT
CDR3 protein: CASTGDRSEAFF

clone size: NA
J gene: TRBJ1-1
V gene: TRBV28
D gene: NA
CDR3 DNA: TGTGCCAGCAGTTTCCTCGGGGAGGGAGGCACTGAAGCTTTCTTT
CDR3 protein: CASSFLGEGGTEAFF

clone size: many
J gene: TRBJ2-7
V gene: TRBV30
D gene: NA
CDR3 DNA: TGTGCCTGGAGCTTCTTGGGGAGCTCCTACGAGCAGTACTTC
CDR3 protein: CAWSFLGSSYEQYF

clone size: few
J gene: TRBJ2-3
V gene: TRBV10-3
D gene: NA
CDR3 DNA: TGTGCCATAACTTCTAGATCCGACACAGATACGCAGTATTTT
CDR3 protein: CAITSRSDTDTQYF

clone size: many
J gene: TRBJ2-1
V gene: TRBV13
D gene: TRBD2
CDR3 DNA: TGTGCCAGCAGCCCGTTAGTAGGTGAAGCGGGAGTTCCCTACAATGAGCAGTTCTTC
CDR3 protein: CASSPLVGEAGVPYNEQFF

clone size: few
J gene: TRBJ2-2
V gene: TRBV30
D gene: TRBD2
CDR3 DNA: TGTGCCTGGAGTGCCCTAGCGGATCTTCTAACGGGCACCGGGGAGCTGTTTTTT
CDR3 protein: CAWSALADLLTGTGELFF

clone size: NA
J gene: TRBJ2-2
V gene: TRBV2
D gene: NA
CDR3 DNA: TGTGCCAGCAAACTAGTCGACACCGGGGAGCTGTTTTTT
CDR3 protein: CASKLVDTGELFF

clone size: many
J gene: TRBJ1-2
V gene: TRBV2
D gene: NA
CDR3 DNA: TGTGCCAGCAGTGTGGCAAGGGCACCCTATGGCTACACCTTC
CDR3 protein: CASSVARAPYGYTF

clone size: few
J gene: TRBJ2-1
V gene: TRBV28
D gene: TRBD2
CDR3 DNA: TGTGCCAGCAGTAGACTAGCGGGAGCTAAGGACAATGAGCAGTTCTTC
CDR3 protein: CASSRLAGAKDNEQFF

clone size: many
J gene: TRBJ1-5
V gene: TRBV19
D gene: TRBD1
CDR3 DNA: TGTGCCAGTAGTCATCTCGCACAGGGGTTGGATCAGCCCCAGCATTTT
CDR3 protein: CASSHLAQGLDQPQHF

clone size: many
J gene: TRBJ1-1
V gene: TRBV7-2
D gene: NA
CDR3 DNA: TGTGCCAGCAGCTTGTTGCCAGGGGTGAACACTGAAGCTTTCTTT
CDR3 protein: CASSLLPGVNTEAFF